The sequence of this TCR beta chain was determined in a study of shared clonotypes between healthy human individuals. Study findings and constraints: Non-shared clonotypes displayed generation probabilities falling below those of clonotypes present in all four donors. For naive CD4 cells, 4% to 5% of clonotypes were shared across a handful of donors. Rarefaction indicated that sorted-subset sequencing remained incomplete although depth was large.

Naive CD8 isolation took CD45RO-negative cells positively selected for CCR7 and excluded terminally differentiated effector memory CD45RA+ cells. Worth noting for this clone: Its cognate antigen is unknown.

The input for sorted-subset replicate PCRs was 150 to 200 ng DNA, 25,000 to 35,000 T cell genomes. The assay was immunoSEQ multiplex PCR, and TCRdb's table has in-frame clones only and misses some. Of a few million clones listed, 93% are singletons. This CDR3 is 16 amino acids long. The trim removed 6 bases at V and 3 bases at J, leaving 10 bases unmatched. Per germline, CDR1 ENHRY and CDR2 SYGVKD. Sequencing was carried out using naive CD8+ T cells from PBMCs. V and J are TRBV10-3 and TRBJ2-3; 9 positions match TRBD2. This sequence originates from a man aged 18 to 30 in good health. Some clones in this sample may be carry-over from other donors' samples. CDR3 region: CAISLAASGRTDTQYF. CDR3 coding DNA: TGTGCCATCAGCCTCGCTGCCAGCGGGAGGACAGATACGCAGTATTTT.